This T cell receptor (beta chain) was sequenced during a study of control samples from healthy donors and cancer patients. Germline CDR1 DFQATT, CDR2 SNEGSKA (reference sequence). This CDR3 region has 11 residues. Trimming removed 1 base from V and 6 bases from J, with 7 bases in between. Profiled with immunoSEQ multiplex PCR; TCRdb holds only in-frame clones, not every one. The repertoire includes about 150,000 clones, about 94% of them detected once, and about 2.4% sits in the top ten. Input material: blood. The chain combines TRBV20-1 with TRBJ2-7; D is ambiguous. This clonotype originated in a man aged 50 or older in good health. The CDR3 nucleotides are TGCAGTGCTAGAGTCGAGGTCGAGCAGTACTTC. Translated: CSARVEVEQYF.